These 15 T cell receptor beta chains were sequenced from one sample in a study of blood T cell repertoires in COVID-19. Libraries were prepared by immunoSEQ multiplex PCR; TCRdb keeps only in-frame clonotypes and omits some of them. The sample yields over 250,000 clones, about 90% seen once. Sequences were obtained from PBMCs or T cells enriched from blood (not recorded which). The receptors originated from a woman aged 55-69 years who had recovered from COVID-19.

The chain couples TRBV2 to TRBJ2-2; D gene ambiguous. V lost 3 bases and J lost 4, with 9 bases in between. The CDR3 is 14 amino acids. The germline CDR1 and CDR2 sequences are SNHLY and FYNNEI. This CDR3 reads CASSEVSSTGELFF. The CDR3 DNA reads as TGTGCCAGCAGTGAGGTCTCTAGCACCGGGGAGCTGTTTTTT.

The chain carries TRBV7-6 and TRBJ1-2; possibly TRBD1 for D (5 bases). The CDR3 has 14 residues. Trimming took off 2 bases at V and 7 bases at J, with 14 bases between the two ends. The germline V gene encodes CDR1 SGHVS and CDR2 FNYEAQ. DNA of the CDR3: TGTGCCAGCAGCTTATTGGGGTTTGGGGCTGGCTACACCTTC. This codes for CASSLLGFGAGYTF.

The chain combines TRBV19 with TRBJ1-3; possibly TRBD1 for D (5 bases). Trimming shortened V by 3 bases and J by 2 bases, and 17 bases separated the two germline ends. CDR1 LNHDA and CDR2 SQIVND come from the germline V gene (reference sequence). The CDR3 is 17 amino acids. The DNA of the CDR3 is TGTGCCAGTAGTATTAACGGGGGACTCCTTACTGGAAACACCATATATTTT. This sequence encodes CASSINGGLLTGNTIYF.

The chain recombines TRBV10-3 with TRBJ1-1; weak D call: TRBD1 (5 bases). The V gene's germline CDR1 is ENHRY and CDR2 SYGVKD. CDR3 length: 13 residues. V lost 7 bases to trimming and J lost 1 base, with 10 bases between them. This chain's CDR3 is CAITEGANTEAFF. The CDR3 DNA reads as TGTGCCATCACCGAAGGGGCGAACACTGAAGCTTTCTTT.

The chain carries TRBV5-1 and TRBJ1-4, with TRBD1 matching 7 bases. There are 13 residues in the CDR3. The germline gives CDR1 SGHRS, CDR2 YFSETQ. V lost 2 bases and J lost 8; bases outside the gene matches: 3. CDR3: CASSLGDREKLFF. In nucleotides, the CDR3 is TGCGCCAGCAGCTTAGGGGACAGAGAAAAACTGTTTTTT.

In its sample, this clone was seen a few times. For the CDR3, the DNA is TGCGCCAGCAGCCAAGAGGGGTCCTTTAGGGGGCGAAGAGAAAAACTGTTTTTT. The encoded protein is CASSQEGSFRGRREKLFF. The rearrangement uses TRBV4-1 and TRBJ1-4; 7 bases are shared with TRBD1. The CDR3 is 18 amino acids. Germline V gives CDR1 MGHRA, CDR2 YSYEKL. V lost 0 bases, J lost 8 bases, and 15 bases stayed unmatched.

The J gene is TRBJ1-3, the V gene TRBV18; D gene unclear. V was trimmed by 0 bases and J by 0 bases, leaving 9 bases between them. This CDR3 region has 16 residues. The germline V gene has CDR1 KGHSH and CDR2 LQKENI. The CDR3 sequence: CASSPPGGPSGNTIYF. The CDR3 DNA sequence: TGTGCCAGCTCACCACCCGGCGGGCCCTCTGGAAACACCATATATTTT. Variable domain in full (rest from reference TRBV18 and TRBJ1-3): NAGVMQNPRHLVRRRGQEARLRCSPMKGHSHVYWYRQLPEEGLKFMVYLQKENIIDESGMPKERFSAEFPKEGPSILRIQQVVRGDSAAYFCASSPPGGPSGNTIYFGEGSWLTVV.

The chain uses TRBV2 and TRBJ2-7, with 9 bases that match TRBD2. This CDR3 is built from 17 residues. V gave up 3 bases and J gave up 4 bases; unmatched junction bases: 13. CDR1 is SNHLY and CDR2 is FYNNEI in the germline V gene. The CDR3 is CASSDFGASGDEYEQYF. CDR3 sequence (DNA): TGTGCCAGCAGTGACTTCGGGGCTAGCGGGGATGAATACGAGCAGTACTTC.

This chain connects TRBV4-1 to TRBJ2-7; 7 positions agree with TRBD1. This CDR3 region has 13 residues. V was pared by 4 bases and J by 2 bases, with 2 bases of the junction left unmatched. The germline V gene has CDR1 MGHRA and CDR2 YSYEKL. CDR3 nucleotide sequence: TGCGCCAGCAGCCTCGGGACAGCCTACGAGCAGTACTTC. This sequence encodes CASSLGTAYEQYF.

The chain carries TRBV18 and TRBJ1-2; 7 positions match TRBD1. This CDR3 is built from 15 residues. J lost 1 base, V lost 3 bases, and 5 bases had no gene match. Per germline, CDR1 KGHSH and CDR2 LQKENI. CDR3 nucleotides: TGTGCCAGCTCACCCCGACAGGGCCATAACTATGGCTACACCTTC. It yields the protein CASSPRQGHNYGYTF. The full variable domain, rest sourced from reference TRBV18 and TRBJ1-2, is NAGVMQNPRHLVRRRGQEARLRCSPMKGHSHVYWYRQLPEEGLKFMVYLQKENIIDESGMPKERFSAEFPKEGPSILRIQQVVRGDSAAYFCASSPRQGHNYGYTFGSGTRLTVV.

This CDR3 reads CASSAGLAGVNEQFF. The CDR3 bases are TGCGCCAGCAGTGCTGGGCTAGCGGGAGTAAATGAGCAGTTCTTC. The chain has TRBV10-1 and TRBJ2-1, with 10 bases identical to TRBD2. Germline V gene lookup returns CDR1 WNHNN and CDR2 SYGVQD (reference sequence). The CDR3 totals 15 residues. V shed 4 bases and J 7 bases; nucleotides not matched to a gene: 7.

This clone was detected once. CDR3 loop: CASSLNLARQETQYF. DNA of the CDR3: TGTGCCAGCAGCTTGAATCTGGCCAGACAAGAGACCCAGTACTTC. The rearrangement uses TRBV5-8 and TRBJ2-5; D ambiguous. Germline V CDR1 and CDR2: SGHTS, YDEGEE. V was clipped by 1 base and J by 2 bases, with 12 bases between them. The CDR3 loop spans 15 amino acids.

The J gene is TRBJ1-1, the V gene TRBV10-3; D remains unclear. This CDR3 contains 14 residues. Per germline, CDR1 ENHRY and CDR2 SYGVKD. The ends were cut back, 7 bases at V and 3 bases at J, with 15 bases in the middle. The CDR3 here is CAITPAGGYTEAFF. CDR3 in DNA: TGTGCCATCACCCCTGCAGGTGGGTACACTGAAGCTTTCTTT.

This chain connects TRBV5-1 to TRBJ2-2, with 10 bases lining up with TRBD2. V shed 4 bases and J 2 bases; nucleotides not matched to a gene: 5. Germline CDR1 reads SGHRS; CDR2 reads YFSETQ. The CDR3 length is 16 residues. The CDR3 reads CASSVTSGANTGELFF. The CDR3 region has the DNA TGCGCCAGCAGCGTTACTAGCGGGGCTAACACCGGGGAGCTGTTTTTT.

The chain employs TRBV4-2 and TRBJ1-5; 11 bases are a match to TRBD1. From germline, CDR1 is LGHNA and CDR2 YNFKEQ. Losses at the gene ends were 4 bases for V and 7 bases for J; bases not matched to a gene: 0. The CDR3 is 13 residues long. CDR3 coding DNA: TGTGCCAGCAGCCGGGACAGGGGGCAGCCCCAGCATTTT. Protein sequence: CASSRDRGQPQHF.